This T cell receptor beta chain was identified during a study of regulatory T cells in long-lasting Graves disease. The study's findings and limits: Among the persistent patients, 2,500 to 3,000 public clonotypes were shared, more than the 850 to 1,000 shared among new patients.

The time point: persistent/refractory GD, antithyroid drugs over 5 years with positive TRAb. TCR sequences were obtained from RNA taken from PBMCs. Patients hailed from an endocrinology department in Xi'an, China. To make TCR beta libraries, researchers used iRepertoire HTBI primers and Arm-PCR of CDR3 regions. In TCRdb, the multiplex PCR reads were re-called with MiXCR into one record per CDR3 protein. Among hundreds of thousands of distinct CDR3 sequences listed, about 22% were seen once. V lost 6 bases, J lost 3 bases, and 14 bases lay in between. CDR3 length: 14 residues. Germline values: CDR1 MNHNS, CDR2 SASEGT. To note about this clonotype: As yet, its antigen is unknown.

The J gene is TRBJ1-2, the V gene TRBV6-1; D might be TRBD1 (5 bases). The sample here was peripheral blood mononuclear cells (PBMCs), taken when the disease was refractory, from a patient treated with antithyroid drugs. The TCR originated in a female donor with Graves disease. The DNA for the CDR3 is TGTGCCAGCAGCCAGGCGGGGCCGCACTATGGCTACACCTTC. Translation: CASSQAGPHYGYTF.